Following are 4 T cell receptor beta chains from one sample sequenced in a study of blood T cell repertoires in COVID-19. The data were produced by immunoSEQ multiplex PCR, yet TCRdb's version contains in-frame clones alone and is incomplete. Of a few hundred thousand clones listed, approximately 87% were seen once; the top ten hold 5.5% to 8%. Sample: peripheral blood. All receptors come from a man aged 55 to 70 with acute or convalescent COVID-19.

The table lists this clone with a few counts. The chain uses TRBV5-6 and TRBJ2-5; tentative D call: TRBD1 (6 bases). The CDR3 spans 16 residues. Germline-derived CDR1 and CDR2 are SGHDT and YYEEEE. V shed 0 bases and J shed 2 bases, with 14 bases lying between them. CDR3: CASSLALGTRQETQYF. CDR3 DNA: TGTGCCAGCAGCTTGGCCCTAGGGACACGTCAAGAGACCCAGTACTTC.

This chain links TRBV4-2 with TRBJ2-7, with 8 bases fitting TRBD2. This CDR3 contains 14 residues. The V and J ends lost 4 bases and 7 bases, in that order; junction bases with no gene match: 9. Per the germline V gene, CDR1 is LGHNA and CDR2 is YNFKEQ. The DNA for the CDR3 is TGTGCCAGCAGCCCTTCCGGGACTAGTTATGAGCAGTACTTC. It is translated as CASSPSGTSYEQYF.

J is TRBJ1-2 and V is TRBV24-1, with TRBD1 identical over 8 bases. This CDR3 region has 15 residues. J gave up 10 bases and V 6 bases, and 15 bases lay outside the gene matches. In germline, CDR1 is KGHDR, CDR2 SFDVKD. The CDR3 loop reads CATSRPLDREKNYTF. DNA of the CDR3: TGTGCCACCAGTCGACCCCTGGACAGGGAAAAGAACTACACCTTC.

The CDR3, as DNA: TGCGCCAGCAGGTTGACGGGCACTGAAGCTTTCTTT. Its translation: CASRLTGTEAFF. The chain carries TRBV5-1 and TRBJ1-1, with D uncertain. CDR1 and CDR2 from the germline V gene are SGHRS and YFSETQ. V lost 5 bases to trimming and J lost 4 bases, with 9 bases between them. The CDR3 has 12 amino acids.